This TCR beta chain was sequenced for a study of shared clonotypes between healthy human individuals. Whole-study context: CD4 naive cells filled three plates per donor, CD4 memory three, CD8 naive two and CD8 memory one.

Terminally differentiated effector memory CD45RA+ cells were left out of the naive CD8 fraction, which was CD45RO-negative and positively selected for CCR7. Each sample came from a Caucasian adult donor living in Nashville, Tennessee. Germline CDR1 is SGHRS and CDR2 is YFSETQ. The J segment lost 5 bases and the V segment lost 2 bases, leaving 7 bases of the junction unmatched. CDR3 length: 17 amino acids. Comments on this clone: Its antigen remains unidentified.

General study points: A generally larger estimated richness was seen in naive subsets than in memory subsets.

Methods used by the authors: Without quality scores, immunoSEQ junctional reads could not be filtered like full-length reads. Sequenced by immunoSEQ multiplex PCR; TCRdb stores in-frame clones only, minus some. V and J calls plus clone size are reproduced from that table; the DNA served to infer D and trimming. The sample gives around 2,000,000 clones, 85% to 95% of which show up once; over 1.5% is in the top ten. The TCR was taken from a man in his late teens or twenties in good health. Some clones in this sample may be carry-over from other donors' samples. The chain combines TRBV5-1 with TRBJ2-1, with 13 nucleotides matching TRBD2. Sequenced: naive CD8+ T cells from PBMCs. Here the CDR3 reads CASSFLGLAGTNNEQFF. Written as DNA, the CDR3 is TGCGCCAGCAGCTTCCTGGGACTAGCGGGAACGAACAATGAGCAGTTCTTC. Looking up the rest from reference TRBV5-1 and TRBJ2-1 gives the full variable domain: KAGVTQTPRYLIKTRGQQVTLSCSPISGHRSVSWYQQTPGQGLQFLFEYFSETQRNKGNFPGRFSGRQFSNSRSEMNVSTLELGDSALYLCASSFLGLAGTNNEQFFGPGTRLTVL.